The next 28 T cell receptor beta chains were all read from a single sample in a study of brain T cells in children with intractable seizures. The repertoire was sequenced with immunoSEQ multiplex PCR; TCRdb's copy has only in-frame clones and lacks some. The repertoire holds roughly 80,000 clones, with 85% to 95% as singletons. Sample: peripheral blood, taken at surgery. Every receptor here comes from a boy under three years old with tuberous sclerosis and intractable seizures.

There are a few counts of this clone. CDR3 coding DNA: TGTGCCAGCTCACCGACTAGCGGGAGCATGAGCTCCTACAATGAGCAGTTCTTC. It specifies CASSPTSGSMSSYNEQFF. The chain couples TRBV18 to TRBJ2-1; 12 bases map to TRBD2. The CDR3 runs 18 residues. Germline V gene sequence: CDR1 KGHSH, CDR2 LQKENI. With V trimmed by 3 bases and J by 0 bases, 6 bases remained unmatched.

The chain uses TRBV7-6 and TRBJ2-7, with TRBD2 matching over 9 bases. V trimming: 0 bases; J trimming: 3 bases; junction bases outside the gene matches: 3. The CDR3 runs to 15 residues. Germline CDR1 is SGHVS and CDR2 is FNYEAQ. Written as DNA, the CDR3 is TGTGCCAGCAGCTTAGCTAGCGGGGGTTACTACGAGCAGTACTTC. Translated: CASSLASGGYYEQYF.

The V and J genes are TRBV11-2 and TRBJ2-7; D is uncertain. Germline-derived CDR1 and CDR2 are SGHAT and FQNNGV. The CDR3 spans 10 residues. V was cut by 7 bases and J by 5 bases, with 6 bases left in between. As DNA, the CDR3 is TGTGCCAGCATGGGTCACGAGCAGTACTTC. Encoded protein: CASMGHEQYF.

The chain carries TRBV15 and TRBJ1-6; D is unresolved. The V end was cut by 0 bases, the J end by 7 bases, with 13 bases between. The CDR3 is 16 amino acids. Germline assignment: CDR1 LNHNV and CDR2 YYDKDF (reference sequence). The CDR3 bases are TGTGCCACCAGCAGAGATGGGAGATATTCAAATTCACCCCTCCACTTT. Amino acid sequence: CATSRDGRYSNSPLHF.

The rearrangement links TRBV29-1 to TRBJ2-5; D unresolved. There are 13 residues in the CDR3. Germline V CDR1 and CDR2: SQVTM, ANQGSEA. V lost 5 bases, J lost 1 base, and 11 bases lay in between. CDR3 sequence: CSVHDFTQETQYF. CDR3 DNA sequence: TGCAGCGTTCACGACTTCACCCAAGAGACCCAGTACTTC.

V gene TRBV9 combines with J gene TRBJ2-1; 10 bases match TRBD2. The CDR3 is 15 residues long. V lost 3 bases to trimming and J lost 10 bases; unmatched junction nucleotides: 10. CDR1 and CDR2 from the germline V gene are SGDLS and YYNGEE. The CDR3 protein is CASSAASGSLQEQFF. The CDR3 nucleotides are TGTGCCAGCAGCGCCGCTAGCGGGAGTCTACAAGAGCAGTTCTTC.

The chain links TRBV6-6 to TRBJ1-5; D is possibly TRBD1 (6 bases). V shed 5 bases and J shed 4 bases, with 12 bases lying between them. This CDR3 region has 14 residues. Germline-derived CDR1 and CDR2 are MNHNY and SVGAGI (reference sequence). The DNA for the CDR3 is TGTGCCAGCAGTCGACAGGTCCTTAATCAGCCCCAGCATTTT. Translation gives CASSRQVLNQPQHF.

The chain has TRBV23-1 and TRBJ2-5; 12 bases fit TRBD2. TRBV23-1 is filed as an ORF, its function uncertain. The CDR3 length is 19 residues. V lost 7 bases and J lost 4; bases outside the gene matches: 19. CDR3 sequence (DNA): TGCGCCAGCATTGGGGCTGCACTAGCGGGGGGCTGTCGGGTAGAGACCCAGTACTTC. Protein sequence: CASIGAALAGGCRVETQYF.

The chain recombines TRBV19 with TRBJ2-1; D might be TRBD2 (5 bases). Germline CDR1 is LNHDA and CDR2 is SQIVND (reference sequence). This CDR3 is 15 amino acids long. V dropped 2 bases and J dropped 2 bases, with 10 bases sitting between them. CDR3 sequence (DNA): TGTGCCAGTAGTATATCCCTAGCTCCCTACAATGAGCAGTTCTTC. Its protein is CASSISLAPYNEQFF.

CDR3 sequence reads: CASSPWNSREQYF. In DNA, the CDR3 is TGTGCCAGCAGCCCATGGAATTCTCGCGAGCAGTACTTC. The chain couples TRBV5-4 to TRBJ2-7, with unresolved D. Germline assignment: CDR1 SGHNT and CDR2 YYREEE (reference sequence). The CDR3 runs 13 residues. Trimming took 4 bases from V and 6 from J, leaving 14 bases between them.

J is TRBJ2-7 and V is TRBV4-2; TRBD2 agrees at 7 bases. With 3 bases clipped from V and 3 bases from J, the junction kept 5 bases outside the gene matches. Germline CDR1 and CDR2: LGHNA and YNFKEQ. CDR3 size: 14 residues. CDR3 in DNA: TGTGCCAGCAGCCACCCAGGACTAGACTACGAGCAGTACTTC. This sequence encodes CASSHPGLDYEQYF.

This clone was counted a single time. V usage is TRBV7-9 and J usage is TRBJ2-3; 13 nucleotides agree with TRBD2. The junction had 17 bases not matched to a gene; V was cut back by 7 bases and J by 4 bases. The CDR3 is 19 amino acids. Germline loops: CDR1 SEHNR, CDR2 FQNEAQ (reference sequence). CDR3 in amino acids: CASTTYSGTSGVGADTQYF. DNA of the CDR3: TGTGCCAGCACCACCTACTCCGGGACTAGCGGGGTAGGGGCAGATACGCAGTATTTT. Based on the CDR3 plus reference TRBV7-9 and TRBJ2-3, the full variable domain is DTGVSQNPRHKITKRGQNVTFRCDPISEHNRLYWYRQTLGQGPEFLTYFQNEAQLEKSRLLSDRFSAERPKGSFSTLEIQRTEQGDSAMYLCASTTYSGTSGVGADTQYFGPGTRLTVL.

V usage is TRBV25-1 and J usage is TRBJ1-4, with D hard to call. Trimming left V 4 bases short and J 8 bases short, with 11 bases between. This CDR3 is 13 amino acids long. CDR1 is MGHDK, CDR2 SYGVNS, per germline. CDR3 DNA sequence: TGTGCCAGCAGTGGGTGGTTCTCAGAAAAACTGTTTTTT. It yields the protein CASSGWFSEKLFF. Using reference TRBV25-1 and TRBJ1-4 for the parts outside the CDR3, the full variable domain is EADIYQTPRYLVIGTGKKITLECSQTMGHDKMYWYQQDPGMELHLIHYSYGVNSTEKGDLSSESTVSRIRTEHFPLTLESARPSHTSQYLCASSGWFSEKLFFGSGTQLSVL.

J is TRBJ2-1 and V is TRBV30; D is perhaps TRBD1 (5 bases). V shed 7 bases and J shed 0 bases, with 16 bases lying between them. CDR3 length: 15 amino acids. Germline-derived CDR1 and CDR2 are GTSNPN and SVGIG (reference sequence). The CDR3 DNA reads TGTGCCTCCGCCCTAACAGGACACTCCTACAATGAGCAGTTCTTC. Translating gives CASALTGHSYNEQFF.

The chain has TRBV6-5 and TRBJ1-1; D not certain. Trimming took 5 bases from V and 0 from J, leaving 7 bases between them. Looked up from germline, CDR1 is MNHEY and CDR2 is SVGAGI. The CDR3 totals 13 residues. Here the CDR3 DNA reads TGTGCCAGCAGTATCGACCTGAACACTGAAGCTTTCTTT. Translating it yields CASSIDLNTEAFF.

The V gene is TRBV14, the J gene TRBJ2-7, with D hard to call. The V end lost 1 base, the J end lost 2 bases, and 9 bases lay between the germline ends. The CDR3 runs 14 residues. Germline lookup yields CDR1 SGHDN and CDR2 FVKESK. The CDR3 DNA sequence: TGTGCCAGCAGCCAAGCGGGCCATCCCTACGAGCAGTACTTC. It specifies CASSQAGHPYEQYF.

The chain couples TRBV12-3 or TRBV12-4 to TRBJ2-1, with D tentatively TRBD1 (7 bases). The CDR3 spans 12 residues. V lost 4 bases and J lost 8, with 9 bases in between. CDR3 nucleotide sequence: TGTGCCAGCAGTTCCAGGGGGGATGAGCAGTTCTTC. Protein: CASSSRGDEQFF.

V is TRBV30 and J is TRBJ2-2, with a weak D call TRBD1 (5 bases). This CDR3 is 15 amino acids long. Germline V gives CDR1 GTSNPN, CDR2 SVGIG (reference sequence). Trimming shortened V by 0 bases and J by 2 bases, and 10 bases separated the two germline ends. CDR3 residues: CAWSVRTLNTGELFF. The DNA of the CDR3 is TGTGCCTGGAGTGTAAGGACACTTAACACCGGGGAGCTGTTTTTT.

The rearrangement joins TRBV6-4 to TRBJ2-2, with D maybe TRBD1 (6 bases). The CDR3 covers 20 residues. V was shortened by 5 bases and J by 0 bases, with 25 bases between the two germline ends. Germline CDR1 is MRHNA and CDR2 is SNTAGT. This CDR3 reads CASSSEAKPPQGSNTGELFF. CDR3 DNA: TGTGCCAGCAGTTCCGAGGCGAAACCTCCACAGGGATCGAACACCGGGGAGCTGTTTTTT.

The rearrangement links TRBV6-5 to TRBJ1-2; TRBD1 aligns across 10 bases. This CDR3 is built from 14 residues. The trim removed 7 bases at V and 8 bases at J, leaving 10 bases unmatched. Germline CDR1 is MNHEY and CDR2 is SVGAGI. CDR3 sequence: CASKRQGANRGYTF. CDR3 bases: TGTGCCAGCAAGAGACAGGGGGCGAATCGGGGCTACACCTTC.

This rearrangement joins TRBV15 to TRBJ2-1; 8 bases agree with TRBD2. Germline V gives CDR1 LNHNV, CDR2 YYDKDF (reference sequence). The CDR3 is made up of 15 amino acids. The CDR3 DNA is TGTGCAGCACAGACGGGGGGGCAATCCTACAATGAGCAGTTCTTC. Its protein is CAAQTGGQSYNEQFF.

The DNA for the CDR3 is TGTGCCACCAGCAGGGTACAAGAGACCCAGTACTTC. It specifies CATSRVQETQYF. The chain couples TRBV15 to TRBJ2-5; no clear D gene. The CDR3 extends over 12 amino acids. Germline V gives CDR1 LNHNV, CDR2 YYDKDF (reference sequence). With 3 bases removed from V and 2 bases from J, the gap between germline ends came to 4 bases.

J is TRBJ2-7 and V is TRBV7-3; 14 nucleotides align to TRBD2. The V gene end was trimmed by 2 bases and the J gene end by 6 bases; junction bases not matched to a gene: 0. The length of the CDR3 is 14 residues. CDR1 is SGHTA and CDR2 is FQGTGA in the germline V gene. The CDR3: CASSLGTSGSEQYF. The CDR3 coding sequence is TGTGCCAGCAGCTTAGGGACTAGCGGGAGCGAGCAGTACTTC.

The gene calls are TRBV21-1 and TRBJ2-7; the table gives TRBD2 as D, unverified against the DNA. TRBV21-1 is a known pseudogene. The CDR3 has 16 amino acids. The CDR3 spells CASTGGVRHLLHEQYF. CDR3 sequence (DNA): TGTGCCAGCACCGGAGGGGTGCGGCACCTCCTTCACGAGCAGTACTTC.

V usage is TRBV11-2 and J usage is TRBJ1-2; D unclear. Per the germline V gene, CDR1 is SGHAT and CDR2 is FQNNGV. There are 13 residues in the CDR3. The V end was cut by 4 bases, the J end by 5 bases, with 11 bases between. The CDR3 DNA follows: TGTGCCAGCAGCTCGGATCGGCTATATGGCTACACCTTC. It specifies CASSSDRLYGYTF.

The V and J genes are TRBV9 and TRBJ2-1; D uncertain. Trimming stripped 1 base from V and 1 base from J, with 9 bases between. The germline CDR1 and CDR2 sequences are SGDLS and YYNGEE. The CDR3 has 15 amino acids. CDR3 region: CASSVTPRSYNEQFF. As DNA, the CDR3 is TGTGCCAGCAGCGTAACTCCTAGGTCCTACAATGAGCAGTTCTTC.

The chain joins TRBV5-1 to TRBJ2-1; 11 nucleotides match TRBD2. Germline trimming cut 0 bases from V and 4 bases from J; bases unmatched to any gene: 9. The germline V gene encodes CDR1 SGHRS and CDR2 YFSETQ. CDR3 size: 18 residues. The CDR3 DNA reads TGCGCCAGCAGCTTGGCCGTGGCTAGCGGGAGGTATTACAATGAGCAGTTCTTC. Protein: CASSLAVASGRYYNEQFF.

This rearrangement joins TRBV5-6 to TRBJ1-1, with a weak D call TRBD1 (6 bases). Germline assignment: CDR1 SGHDT and CDR2 YYEEEE. The CDR3 is 13 amino acids. The V gene lost 0 bases and the J gene lost 7 bases, with 10 bases spanning the gap. The CDR3 sequence: CASSLGTDLEAFF. Written as DNA, the CDR3 is TGTGCCAGCAGCTTGGGGACAGACCTTGAAGCTTTCTTT. The full variable domain, in which reference TRBV5-6 and TRBJ1-1 provide the parts outside the CDR3, is DAGVTQSPTHLIKTRGQQVTLRCSPKSGHDTVSWYQQALGQGPQFIFQYYEEEERQRGNFPDRFSGHQFPNYSSELNVNALLLGDSALYLCASSLGTDLEAFFGQGTRLTVV.